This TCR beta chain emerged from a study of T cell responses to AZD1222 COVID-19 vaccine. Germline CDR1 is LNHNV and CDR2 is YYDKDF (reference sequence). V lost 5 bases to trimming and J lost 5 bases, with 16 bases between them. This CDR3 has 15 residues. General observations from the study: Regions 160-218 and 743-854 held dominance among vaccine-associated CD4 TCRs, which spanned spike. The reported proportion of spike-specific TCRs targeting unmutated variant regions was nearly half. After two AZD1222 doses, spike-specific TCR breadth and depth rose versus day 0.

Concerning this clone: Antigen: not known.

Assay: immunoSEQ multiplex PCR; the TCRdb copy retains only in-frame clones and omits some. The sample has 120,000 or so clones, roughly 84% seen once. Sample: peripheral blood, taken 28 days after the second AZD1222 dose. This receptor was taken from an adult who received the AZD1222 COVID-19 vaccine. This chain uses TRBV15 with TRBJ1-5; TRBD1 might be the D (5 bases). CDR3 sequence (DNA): TGTGCCACCAGCCCCTCTCCGGGGGATTATCAGCCCCAGCATTTT. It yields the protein CATSPSPGDYQPQHF.